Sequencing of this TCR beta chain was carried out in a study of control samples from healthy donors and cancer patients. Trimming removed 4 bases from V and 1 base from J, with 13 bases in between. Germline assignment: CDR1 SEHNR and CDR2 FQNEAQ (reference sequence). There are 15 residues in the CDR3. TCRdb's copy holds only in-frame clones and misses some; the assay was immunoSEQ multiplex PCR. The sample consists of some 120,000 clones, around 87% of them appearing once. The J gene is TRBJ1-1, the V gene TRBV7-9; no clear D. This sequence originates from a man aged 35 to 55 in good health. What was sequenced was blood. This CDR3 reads CASSSRYGANTEAFF. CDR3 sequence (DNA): TGTGCCAGCAGCTCGCGGTATGGAGCGAACACTGAAGCTTTCTTT.